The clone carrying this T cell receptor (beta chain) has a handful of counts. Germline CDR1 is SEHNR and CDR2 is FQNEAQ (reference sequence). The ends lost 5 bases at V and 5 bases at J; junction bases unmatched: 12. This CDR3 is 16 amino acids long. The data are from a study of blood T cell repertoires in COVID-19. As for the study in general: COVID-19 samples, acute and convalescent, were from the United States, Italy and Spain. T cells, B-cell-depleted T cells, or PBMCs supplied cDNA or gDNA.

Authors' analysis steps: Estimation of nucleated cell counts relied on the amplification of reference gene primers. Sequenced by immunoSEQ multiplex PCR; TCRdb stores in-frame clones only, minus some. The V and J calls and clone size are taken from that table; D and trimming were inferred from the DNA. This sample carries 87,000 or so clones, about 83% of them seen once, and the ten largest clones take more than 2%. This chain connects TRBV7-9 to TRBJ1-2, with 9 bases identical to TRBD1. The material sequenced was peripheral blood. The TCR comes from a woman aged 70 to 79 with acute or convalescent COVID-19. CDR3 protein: CASSAQDRGKGYGYTF. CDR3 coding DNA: TGTGCCAGCAGCGCTCAGGACAGGGGAAAAGGGTATGGCTACACCTTC.